This entry lists 24 T cell receptor beta chains sequenced from one sample in a study of T cell responses to AZD1222 COVID-19 vaccine. Sequenced by immunoSEQ multiplex PCR; TCRdb stores in-frame clones only, minus some. This sample has about 120,000 clones, with about 90% found just once. This material consisted of peripheral blood, taken on day 0 of AZD1222 vaccination. Receptors originate from an adult in good health.

This chain links TRBV28 with TRBJ1-2; 8 bases agree with TRBD1. In germline, CDR1 is MDHEN, CDR2 SYDVKM. This CDR3 is 13 amino acids long. Trimming removed 7 bases from V and 8 bases from J; junction bases left unmatched: 9. The CDR3 region is CASTTIDRGGYTF. The CDR3 DNA reads as TGTGCCAGCACCACGATAGACAGGGGAGGCTACACCTTC.

The V and J genes are TRBV10-3 and TRBJ1-1; tentative D call: TRBD1 (5 bases). Per the germline V gene, CDR1 is ENHRY and CDR2 is SYGVKD. The V and J ends lost 0 bases and 4 bases respectively, with 9 bases between them. The CDR3 has 14 amino acids. The CDR3 nucleotides read TGTGCCATCAGTGAGTCGGGGGACCGCACTGAAGCTTTCTTT. Amino acids: CAISESGDRTEAFF.

This clone came up once. This chain links TRBV3-1 (or the pseudogene TRBV3-2) with TRBJ1-3; D ambiguous. Trimming shortened V by 1 base and J by 1 base, and 11 bases separated the two germline ends. The CDR3 has 16 residues. The V gene's germline CDR1 is LGHDT and CDR2 YNNKEL (reference sequence). The CDR3 region is CASSQVIAGSGNTIYF. Written as DNA, the CDR3 is TGTGCCAGCAGCCAAGTAATAGCAGGATCTGGAAACACCATATATTTT.

The genes are TRBV25-1 and TRBJ1-1, with 7 bases lining up with TRBD1. CDR1 is MGHDK and CDR2 is SYGVNS in the germline V gene. After removal of 1 base from V and 2 bases from J, the junction contained 4 bases not matched to a gene. CDR3 length: 15 residues. The DNA for the CDR3 is TGTGCCAGCAGTGAATCGGGGACAGCAAACACTGAAGCTTTCTTT. Translation gives CASSESGTANTEAFF.

This chain joins TRBV5-1 and TRBJ2-3, with 13 bases identical to TRBD2. The CDR3 extends over 17 amino acids. Trimming took 3 bases from V and 6 from J; bases not matched to a gene: 10. From germline, CDR1 is SGHRS and CDR2 YFSETQ. CDR3 region: CASSSYTTSGRFDTQYF. The CDR3 DNA sequence: TGCGCCAGCAGCTCTTACACGACTAGCGGGAGGTTTGATACGCAGTATTTT.

The chain has TRBV6-5 and TRBJ2-7; D is unresolved. The CDR3 runs to 12 residues. The germline CDR1 and CDR2 sequences are MNHEY and SVGAGI. Trimming took off 0 bases at V and 3 bases at J, with 3 bases between the two ends. CDR3 protein: CASSYSNYEQYF. The CDR3 DNA reads as TGTGCCAGCAGTTACTCGAACTACGAGCAGTACTTC.

The chain carries TRBV6-5 and TRBJ2-1; tentatively, D is TRBD2 (6 bases). Trimming shortened V by 4 bases and J by 2 bases, and 9 bases separated the two germline ends. Germline V gene sequence: CDR1 MNHEY, CDR2 SVGAGI. The CDR3 is made up of 14 amino acids. The CDR3 region has the DNA TGTGCCAGCAGTTTTGGGACTGCCTACAATGAGCAGTTCTTC. This sequence encodes CASSFGTAYNEQFF.

The rearrangement joins TRBV18 to TRBJ1-3; D is unclear. Germline-derived CDR1 and CDR2 are KGHSH and LQKENI. Between the trimmed V and J ends, which lost 4 bases and 3 bases, there was a span of 10 bases. The length of the CDR3 is 14 residues. CDR3 sequence: CASSRGYLGNTIYF. Written as DNA, the CDR3 is TGTGCCAGCTCACGGGGATACCTTGGAAACACCATATATTTT. The variable domain in full, with the rest retrieved from reference TRBV18 and TRBJ1-3, is NAGVMQNPRHLVRRRGQEARLRCSPMKGHSHVYWYRQLPEEGLKFMVYLQKENIIDESGMPKERFSAEFPKEGPSILRIQQVVRGDSAAYFCASSRGYLGNTIYFGEGSWLTVV.

The chain has TRBV19 and TRBJ1-1, with TRBD1 matching 10 bases. J lost 2 bases, V lost 6 bases, and 12 bases had no gene match. CDR3 size: 17 residues. Germline CDR1 and CDR2: LNHDA and SQIVND (reference sequence). The CDR3 nucleotides are TGTGCCAGTAGCCCTTCGGACAGGGGGATATCAAACACTGAAGCTTTCTTT. Protein product: CASSPSDRGISNTEAFF.

The chain recombines TRBV6-4 with TRBJ2-3, with D unclear. The V gene's germline CDR1 is MRHNA and CDR2 SNTAGT. This CDR3 has 16 amino acids. The V end lost 4 bases, the J end lost 1 base, and 15 bases lay between the germline ends. The CDR3 reads CASSGSGIRGTDTQYF. The CDR3 coding sequence is TGTGCCAGCAGTGGTTCAGGAATTCGGGGCACAGATACGCAGTATTTT.

This clone was seen just once. This chain connects TRBV9 to TRBJ2-1; 12 nucleotides match TRBD2. CDR1 and CDR2 (germline): SGDLS, YYNGEE. Unmatched junction bases numbered 8, after V lost 0 bases and J lost 4 bases. The CDR3 is 18 amino acids. This CDR3 is CASSVGPLAGGGYNEQFF. CDR3 DNA: TGTGCCAGCAGCGTAGGCCCCCTAGCGGGAGGGGGATACAATGAGCAGTTCTTC.

The chain's CDR3 is CAWSVRSGNEQFF. The CDR3 bases are TGTGCCTGGAGTGTACGAAGCGGCAATGAGCAGTTCTTC. This chain uses TRBV30 with TRBJ2-1, with D tentatively TRBD2 (5 bases). There are 13 residues in the CDR3. CDR1 and CDR2 (germline): GTSNPN, SVGIG (reference sequence). V lost 0 bases, J lost 6 bases, and 9 bases lay in between. The variable domain in full, completed from reference TRBV30 and TRBJ2-1, reads SQTIHQWPATLVQPVGSPLSLECTVEGTSNPNLYWYRQAAGRGLQLLFYSVGIGQISSEVPQNLSASRPQDRQFILSSKKLLLSDSGFYLCAWSVRSGNEQFFGPGTRLTVL.

V and J are TRBV19 and TRBJ1-5; 8 positions agree with TRBD1. The CDR3 totals 15 residues. Germline-derived CDR1 and CDR2 are LNHDA and SQIVND (reference sequence). J was trimmed by 5 bases and V by 5 bases; bases with no gene match: 8. The CDR3 loop is CASSARTGWDQPQHF. In DNA, the CDR3 is TGTGCCAGTAGTGCAAGGACAGGGTGGGATCAGCCCCAGCATTTT.

The chain joins TRBV27 to TRBJ2-6; 9 positions agree with TRBD1. Per the germline V gene, CDR1 is MNHEY and CDR2 is SMNVEV (reference sequence). CDR3 length equals 17 residues. V lost 6 bases and J lost 0; bases outside the gene matches: 6. The CDR3 DNA is TGTGCCAGCAGCCTTGGACAGGGGCGCTCTGGGGCCAACGTCCTGACTTTC. Its protein is CASSLGQGRSGANVLTF.

The chain couples TRBV7-9 to TRBJ1-1, with D possibly matching TRBD1 (6 bases). Between the trimmed V and J ends, which lost 5 bases and 1 base, there was a span of 17 bases. This CDR3 has 16 amino acids. The germline V gene encodes CDR1 SEHNR and CDR2 FQNEAQ (reference sequence). DNA for the CDR3: TGTGCCAGCAGCCCCGGGGGGCAGCGGACGAACACTGAAGCTTTCTTT. Amino acid sequence: CASSPGGQRTNTEAFF. Using reference TRBV7-9 and TRBJ1-1 for the parts outside the CDR3, the full variable domain is DTGVSQNPRHKITKRGQNVTFRCDPISEHNRLYWYRQTLGQGPEFLTYFQNEAQLEKSRLLSDRFSAERPKGSFSTLEIQRTEQGDSAMYLCASSPGGQRTNTEAFFGQGTRLTVV.

The V and J genes are TRBV7-3 and TRBJ1-1; D gene uncertain. Germline V gene sequence: CDR1 SGHTA, CDR2 FQGTGA. The V and J ends lost 1 base and 2 bases respectively, with 14 bases between them. CDR3 size: 16 residues. The CDR3 DNA reads as TGTGCCAGCAGCTTAATGGGAGGGAGCAGAAACACTGAAGCTTTCTTT. Residues: CASSLMGGSRNTEAFF.

This chain connects TRBV30 to TRBJ1-5; D is possibly TRBD1 (5 bases). Trimming pared 1 base from V and 0 bases from J, leaving 10 bases between. Germline CDR1 is GTSNPN and CDR2 is SVGIG (reference sequence). The CDR3 has 15 amino acids. CDR3: CAWSGQTYSNQPQHF. The DNA of the CDR3 is TGTGCCTGGAGTGGACAGACTTATAGCAATCAGCCCCAGCATTTT.

This clone was picked up a small number of times. The chain carries TRBV19 and TRBJ1-1; unclear D gene. Germline-derived CDR1 and CDR2 are LNHDA and SQIVND (reference sequence). Trimming removed 6 bases at V and 6 bases at J, with 11 bases between. CDR3 length equals 12 residues. Written as DNA, the CDR3 is TGTGCCAGTAGCATGGGAGCCGCTGAAGCTTTCTTT. As protein: CASSMGAAEAFF.

The gene calls are TRBV6-5 and TRBJ1-2; 8 positions agree with TRBD1. The germline gives CDR1 MNHEY, CDR2 SVGAGI. The CDR3 contains 13 residues. With V trimmed by 9 bases and J by 3 bases, 6 bases remained unmatched. Here the CDR3 DNA reads TGTGCCAGTCAGGGGGCTATTCACTATGGCTACACCTTC. Protein sequence: CASQGAIHYGYTF.

The V gene is TRBV3-1 (or the pseudogene TRBV3-2), the J gene TRBJ1-3; tentative D call: TRBD1 (6 bases). Germline CDR1 is LGHDT and CDR2 is YNNKEL (reference sequence). V lost 6 bases to trimming and J lost 2 bases, with 11 bases between them. The CDR3 loop spans 14 amino acids. The DNA of the CDR3 is TGTGCCAGCAGGTACAGGGAGACTGGAAACACCATATATTTT. This sequence encodes CASRYRETGNTIYF.

This chain uses TRBV10-1 with TRBJ1-2; D remains unclear. This CDR3 has 10 amino acids. V shed 6 bases and J shed 14 bases, with 13 bases lying between them. Per germline, CDR1 WNHNN and CDR2 SYGVQD (reference sequence). The chain's CDR3 is CASRVRSKTF. The CDR3 bases are TGCGCCAGCAGGGTCCGGTCGAAAACCTTC.

The chain has TRBV18 and TRBJ1-1, with TRBD1 matching 8 bases. Germline-derived CDR1 and CDR2 are KGHSH and LQKENI. V lost 2 bases and J lost 3; bases outside the gene matches: 5. This CDR3 is built from 15 residues. In DNA form, the CDR3 reads TGTGCCAGCTCACCAGGGACAGGTGGAGACACTGAAGCTTTCTTT. Protein sequence: CASSPGTGGDTEAFF.

This sequence joins TRBV2 and TRBJ1-1; no definite D call. V was shortened by 6 bases and J by 10 bases, with 18 bases between the two germline ends. Germline V gives CDR1 SNHLY, CDR2 FYNNEI. CDR3 length: 13 residues. In DNA form, the CDR3 reads TGTGCCAGCAGCCCCTCGGATCTGGAGAGAGCTTTCTTT. Its translation: CASSPSDLERAFF.

The chain links TRBV19 to TRBJ2-2, with D possibly being TRBD2 (6 bases). Trimming cost V 10 bases and J 10 bases, with 25 bases left between them. The length of the CDR3 is 15 residues. Germline CDR1 and CDR2: LNHDA and SQIVND (reference sequence). CDR3 amino acids: CATRRQDGGNEELFF. Written as DNA, the CDR3 is TGTGCCACTAGGCGCCAGGACGGGGGTAATGAGGAGCTGTTTTTT.